Listed here are 9 T cell receptor beta chains from one sample, sequenced in a study of cytomegalovirus exposure and HLA in healthy donors. PCR used 60 Vbeta primers and 13 Jbeta primers. TCRdb keeps only in-frame clones here, not all; method: immunoSEQ multiplex PCR. The data hold about 110,000 clones, with roughly 70% observed a single time. Sequencing was carried out using PBMCs. The receptor source for this set is a woman in her forties in good health and CMV-seronegative.

This rearrangement joins TRBV11-2 to TRBJ2-3; 11 nucleotides line up with TRBD2. This CDR3 region has 17 residues. Germline assignment: CDR1 SGHAT and CDR2 FQNNGV. J gave up 4 bases and V 4 bases, and 10 bases lay outside the gene matches. In nucleotides, the CDR3 is TGTGCCAGCAGCTCCGGTGCTAGCGGGGGGAGGGCAGATACGCAGTATTTT. Translation: CASSSGASGGRADTQYF.

The gene calls are TRBV29-1 and TRBJ1-2; D remains unclear. CDR1 is SQVTM and CDR2 is ANQGSEA in the germline V gene. V lost 2 bases and J 4 bases, leaving 17 bases between the germline ends. CDR3 length: 15 residues. Here the CDR3 DNA reads TGCAGCGTTGAAAACGGACTCCTCCTGGGCTATGGCTACACCTTC. It translates to CSVENGLLLGYGYTF.

The chain carries TRBV6-1 and TRBJ2-3; 12 positions agree with TRBD2. The CDR3 is 15 amino acids. The J segment lost 4 bases and the V segment lost 2 bases, leaving 1 base of the junction unmatched. CDR1 is MNHNS, CDR2 SASEGT, per germline. CDR3 sequence reads: CASSERLAGADTQYF. The CDR3 DNA sequence: TGTGCCAGCAGTGAAAGACTAGCGGGAGCAGATACGCAGTATTTT.

V usage is TRBV9 and J usage is TRBJ2-5; 16 nucleotides align to TRBD2. V was clipped by 3 bases and J by 14 bases; unmatched bases: 13. The V gene's germline CDR1 is SGDLS and CDR2 YYNGEE. The CDR3 covers 16 residues. The CDR3 sequence: CASSARPGLAGGVPYF. The CDR3, as DNA: TGTGCCAGCAGCGCCCGGCCGGGACTAGCGGGAGGGGTACCATACTTC.

This clone was counted a single time. This chain links TRBV9 with TRBJ2-3; TRBD2 matches at 7 bases. Germline V gives CDR1 SGDLS, CDR2 YYNGEE. The V segment lost 1 base and the J segment 6 bases; nucleotides outside the gene matches: 17. The CDR3 length is 18 residues. CDR3 DNA sequence: TGTGCCAGCAGCGTATTAGCGGGCGCTACCACGGCTCAGGATACGCAGTATTTT. The encoded protein is CASSVLAGATTAQDTQYF.

The CDR3 is CASSQMGQGALPEAFF. DNA of the CDR3: TGTGCCAGCAGCCAGATGGGACAGGGGGCGTTGCCTGAAGCTTTCTTT. The chain uses TRBV11-2 and TRBJ1-1, with 12 positions matching TRBD1. J gave up 6 bases and V 5 bases, and 10 bases lay outside the gene matches. The CDR3 is 16 residues long. Germline V gene data show CDR1 as SGHAT and CDR2 as FQNNGV. Supplemented by reference TRBV11-2 and TRBJ1-1, the full variable domain reads EAGVAQSPRYKIIEKRQSVAFWCNPISGHATLYWYQQILGQGPKLLIQFQNNGVVDDSQLPKDRFSAERLKGVDSTLKIQPAKLEDSAVYLCASSQMGQGALPEAFFGQGTRLTVV.

This chain joins TRBV27 and TRBJ2-7; D might be TRBD1 (6 bases). CDR3 length equals 13 residues. V was shortened by 5 bases and J by 5 bases, with 13 bases between the two germline ends. Germline V gives CDR1 MNHEY, CDR2 SMNVEV (reference sequence). This CDR3 is CASSPNRVHEQYF. CDR3 coding DNA: TGTGCCAGCAGTCCAAACAGGGTCCACGAGCAGTACTTC.

V gene TRBV7-9 combines with J gene TRBJ2-7, with 7 nucleotides matching TRBD2. The CDR3 has 14 residues. Germline V lookup: CDR1 SEHNR, CDR2 FQNEAQ (reference sequence). The ends lost 2 bases at V and 0 bases at J; junction bases unmatched: 1. The CDR3 protein is CASSLRTSSYEQYF. The CDR3 bases are TGTGCCAGCAGCTTACGGACTAGCTCCTACGAGCAGTACTTC.

The chain recombines TRBV25-1 with TRBJ2-1; 7 bases line up with TRBD1. The CDR3 spans 14 residues. Trimming removed 5 bases from V and 5 bases from J; junction bases left unmatched: 6. Germline values: CDR1 MGHDK, CDR2 SYGVNS. Here the CDR3 reads CASSSRTGNNEQFF. The CDR3 nucleotides are TGTGCCAGCAGTTCCCGGACAGGAAACAATGAGCAGTTCTTC.